This entry lists 27 T cell receptor beta chains sequenced from one sample in a study of T cell responses to AZD1222 COVID-19 vaccine listed by TCRdb under 2021. The time point label of this sample denotes: baseline before first vaccination. Receptor amplification or capture employed the immunoSEQ multiplex PCR assay. As stored in TCRdb, this immuneACCESS dataset retains in-frame rearrangements with V and J assigned. A fraction of the clones does not appear; measured against another copy, unresolved V genes explain less than half of the discrepancy, and the remainder lacks a known reason. The sample profile shows about 130,000 clones; around 86% of them were found once. The leading ten clones occupy 6.3% of the sample. Material: peripheral blood, obtained on day 0 of AZD1222 vaccination. These receptors were collected from an adult in good health.

The chain joins TRBV3-1 (or the pseudogene TRBV3-2) to TRBJ1-2; D gene uncertain. CDR3 size: 14 residues. Per germline, CDR1 LGHDT and CDR2 YNNKEL (reference sequence). The V and J ends lost 4 bases and 7 bases respectively, with 16 bases between them. DNA of the CDR3: TGTGCCAGCAGCCTCGGCCGCATGAAGGGTGGCTACACCTTC. The encoded protein is CASSLGRMKGGYTF.

V gene TRBV4-1 combines with J gene TRBJ1-1; TRBD1 matches at 7 bases. V was pared by 2 bases and J by 1 base, with 10 bases of the junction left unmatched. Germline V gene data show CDR1 as MGHRA and CDR2 as YSYEKL. This CDR3 has 17 amino acids. The CDR3 DNA reads as TGCGCCAGCAGCCAAAAAAGTCCAGGGGGGCCGAACACTGAAGCTTTCTTT. Amino acids: CASSQKSPGGPNTEAFF.

The genes are TRBV19 and TRBJ2-3; 8 bases map to TRBD2. The CDR3 sequence is 15 residues long. Per the germline V gene, CDR1 is LNHDA and CDR2 is SQIVND (reference sequence). V lost 2 bases and J lost 6; bases outside the gene matches: 7. As DNA, the CDR3 is TGTGCCAGTAGTATACGCCCCGGGGGGGAGGATACGCAGTATTTT. This translates into CASSIRPGGEDTQYF.

The chain is built from TRBV29-1 and TRBJ1-3, with D perhaps matching TRBD1 (5 bases). V dropped 8 bases and J dropped 3 bases, with 14 bases sitting between them. CDR1 is SQVTM and CDR2 is ANQGSEA in the germline V gene. The CDR3 totals 13 residues. CDR3 sequence (DNA): TGCAGCTACTTGGGGGGTTTTGGAAACACCATATATTTT. Its translation: CSYLGGFGNTIYF.

The chain uses TRBV6-5 and TRBJ2-7; D may be TRBD1 (6 bases). From germline, CDR1 is MNHEY and CDR2 SVGAGI. Trimming removed 2 bases from V and 0 bases from J, with 14 bases in between. The CDR3 is 16 amino acids. The chain's CDR3 is CASSYRPPQGSYEQYF. Written as DNA, the CDR3 is TGTGCCAGCAGTTACCGCCCGCCACAGGGCTCCTACGAGCAGTACTTC.

The rearrangement joins TRBV5-4 to TRBJ1-3; D not certain. Germline-derived CDR1 and CDR2 are SGHNT and YYREEE (reference sequence). The CDR3 extends over 13 amino acids. Trimming took 3 bases from V and 4 from J, leaving 8 bases between them. Here the CDR3 DNA reads TGTGCCAGCAGCTACCAAACGGGAAACACCATATATTTT. Protein: CASSYQTGNTIYF.

The chain employs TRBV11-1 and TRBJ2-5; TRBD2 might be the D (7 bases). The CDR3 sequence is 15 residues long. V shed 2 bases and J shed 4 bases, with 14 bases lying between them. The germline CDR1 and CDR2 sequences are SGHAT and FQDESV (reference sequence). The CDR3 coding sequence is TGTGCCAGCAGCTTACGGAAGGGGGGGCCAGAGACCCAGTACTTC. Amino acids: CASSLRKGGPETQYF.

In its sample, this clone was seen once. This chain connects TRBV9 to TRBJ2-1; 7 bases are shared with TRBD2. Germline-derived CDR1 and CDR2 are SGDLS and YYNGEE. Unmatched junction bases numbered 0, after V lost 4 bases and J lost 5 bases. The CDR3 contains 12 residues. CDR3 protein: CASSRGDNEQFF. CDR3 coding DNA: TGTGCCAGCAGCCGGGGGGACAATGAGCAGTTCTTC.

This chain joins TRBV6-5 and TRBJ1-4; 8 bases match TRBD1. The CDR3 contains 12 residues. V dropped 6 bases and J dropped 13; count of bases not matched to a gene: 7. Germline CDR1 is MNHEY and CDR2 is SVGAGI. CDR3 region: CASSGTGGPLFF. The CDR3 region has the DNA TGTGCCAGCAGCGGAACAGGGGGACCACTGTTTTTT.

V usage is TRBV9 and J usage is TRBJ1-4; a weak D match, TRBD1 (6 bases). This CDR3 spans 15 amino acids. Trimming took 0 bases from V and 1 from J, leaving 7 bases between them. Germline lookup yields CDR1 SGDLS and CDR2 YYNGEE. CDR3 nucleotide sequence: TGTGCCAGCAGCGTAGAGGGGGGAACTAATGAAAAACTGTTTTTT. It encodes CASSVEGGTNEKLFF.

The chain joins TRBV6-5 to TRBJ2-3; D possibly uses TRBD1 or TRBD2 (6 bases each). V was cut by 7 bases and J by 6 bases, with 17 bases left in between. CDR3 length equals 14 residues. CDR1 is MNHEY, CDR2 SVGAGI, per germline. The CDR3 region is CASTEGGRPDTQYF. DNA of the CDR3: TGTGCCAGCACAGAGGGGGGCCGACCGGATACGCAGTATTTT.

The chain carries TRBV5-1 and TRBJ1-1; no firm D call. The CDR3 is made up of 15 amino acids. In germline, CDR1 is SGHRS, CDR2 YFSETQ. The V and J ends lost 4 bases and 0 bases respectively, with 13 bases between them. The CDR3 reads CASSPTTALNTEAFF. CDR3 sequence (DNA): TGCGCCAGCAGCCCTACGACTGCACTGAACACTGAAGCTTTCTTT.

The chain carries TRBV6-1 and TRBJ1-4; D remains ambiguous. CDR3 length: 15 residues. V was shortened by 0 bases and J by 4 bases, with 9 bases between the two germline ends. Looked up from germline, CDR1 is MNHNS and CDR2 is SASEGT. The CDR3 protein is CASSEAGQYNEKLFF. Written as DNA, the CDR3 is TGTGCCAGCAGTGAAGCAGGGCAGTATAATGAAAAACTGTTTTTT.

The V call is TRBV6-5, the J call TRBJ1-4; the match to TRBD1 covers 8 bases. CDR1 and CDR2 (germline): MNHEY, SVGAGI. The CDR3 consists of 14 residues. Losses at the gene ends were 9 bases for V and 8 bases for J; bases not matched to a gene: 11. CDR3 sequence: CARHNRTGREKLFF. Here the CDR3 DNA reads TGTGCCAGGCACAATCGGACAGGGCGAGAAAAACTGTTTTTT.

This clone showed up just once. The J gene is TRBJ2-2, the V gene TRBV11-2; D is possibly TRBD2 (5 bases). V lost 5 bases and J lost 6, with 16 bases in between. Germline loops: CDR1 SGHAT, CDR2 FQNNGV. The CDR3 contains 15 residues. The DNA for the CDR3 is TGTGCCAGCAGCCGAGAGGGTAGTTACCCCGGGGAGCTGTTTTTT. Translating it yields CASSREGSYPGELFF.

The rearrangement links TRBV4-3 to TRBJ2-1; possible D gene TRBD1, 6 bases. V was clipped by 1 base and J by 6 bases, with 13 bases between them. CDR3 length: 15 amino acids. The germline V gene has CDR1 LGHNA and CDR2 YSLEER. The CDR3 nucleotides read TGCGCCAGCAGCCAAGGCAGGGGAGTCTTCAATGAGCAGTTCTTC. This sequence encodes CASSQGRGVFNEQFF.

V and J are TRBV12-3 or TRBV12-4 and TRBJ1-1; weak D call: TRBD1 (5 bases). V was cut by 1 base and J by 5 bases, with 8 bases left in between. The CDR3 runs 13 residues. CDR3 DNA sequence: TGTGCCAGCAGTTTAGTTGGGGGTACTGAAGCTTTCTTT. The encoded protein is CASSLVGGTEAFF.

This clone was counted a single time. The J gene is TRBJ2-1, the V gene TRBV19, with D hard to call. V gave up 3 bases and J gave up 8 bases, with 8 bases separating them. This CDR3 contains 12 residues. Germline V lookup: CDR1 LNHDA, CDR2 SQIVND (reference sequence). Here the CDR3 DNA reads TGTGCCAGTAGTATGGGTCGTCATGAGCAGTTCTTC. As protein: CASSMGRHEQFF.

The chain joins TRBV2 to TRBJ1-2; 11 bases agree with TRBD1. CDR1 and CDR2 (germline): SNHLY, FYNNEI. The V gene end was trimmed by 5 bases and the J gene end by 6 bases; junction bases not matched to a gene: 8. The CDR3 sequence is 15 residues long. The DNA for the CDR3 is TGTGCCAGCAGTCGCTATCCGGGACAGGGGGATGGCTACACCTTC. This sequence encodes CASSRYPGQGDGYTF.

The V call is TRBV6-1, the J call TRBJ2-2; D is uncertain. The CDR3 has 13 amino acids. The germline gives CDR1 MNHNS, CDR2 SASEGT. With 1 base removed from V and 4 bases from J, the gap between germline ends came to 4 bases. CDR3 nucleotides: TGTGCCAGCAGTGAAGTCGGCACCGGGGAGCTGTTTTTT. Encoded protein: CASSEVGTGELFF.

V is TRBV4-2 and J is TRBJ2-7, with 8 nucleotides matching TRBD1. V shed 4 bases, J shed 5 bases, and the junction held 7 bases outside the gene matches. Germline lookup yields CDR1 LGHNA and CDR2 YNFKEQ. The length of the CDR3 is 14 residues. The chain's CDR3 is CASSPIQGAHEQYF. The CDR3 DNA sequence: TGTGCCAGCAGCCCTATTCAGGGGGCCCACGAGCAGTACTTC.

The chain carries TRBV25-1 and TRBJ1-2, with D hard to call. The CDR3 loop spans 13 amino acids. Germline lookup yields CDR1 MGHDK and CDR2 SYGVNS. The V gene lost 1 base and the J gene lost 3 bases, with 6 bases spanning the gap. The CDR3 is CASSESSDYGYTF. The CDR3, as DNA: TGTGCCAGCAGTGAATCGTCGGACTATGGCTACACCTTC.

The J gene is TRBJ1-2, the V gene TRBV5-4; a weak D match, TRBD1 (5 bases). With 0 bases removed from V and 11 bases from J, the gap between germline ends came to 14 bases. CDR3 length: 13 amino acids. In germline, CDR1 is SGHNT, CDR2 YYREEE (reference sequence). Here the CDR3 DNA reads TGTGCCAGCAGCTTGGTTCAGGGAGAGCGGTACACCTTC. Residues: CASSLVQGERYTF.

This clone was detected once. The chain uses TRBV3-1 (or the pseudogene TRBV3-2) and TRBJ1-1; D call uncertain. CDR1 LGHDT and CDR2 YNNKEL come from the germline V gene (reference sequence). V lost 3 bases, J lost 1 base, and 12 bases lay in between. The CDR3 runs to 15 residues. The CDR3 is CASSQSIRGNTEAFF. The CDR3 coding sequence is TGTGCCAGCAGCCAGTCGATTCGGGGGAACACTGAAGCTTTCTTT.

J is TRBJ1-2 and V is TRBV9; possible D gene TRBD1, 5 bases. The CDR3 runs to 14 residues. With 4 bases removed from V and 7 bases from J, the gap between germline ends came to 17 bases. Germline lookup yields CDR1 SGDLS and CDR2 YYNGEE. The CDR3 region has the DNA TGTGCCAGCAGCATCGGGGGTCGCCCCTCTGGCTACACCTTC. Translating it yields CASSIGGRPSGYTF.

V usage is TRBV30 and J usage is TRBJ2-7; D tentatively fits TRBD1 or TRBD2 (5 bases each). CDR3 size: 13 residues. The V end was cut by 4 bases, the J end by 7 bases, with 17 bases between. In germline, CDR1 is GTSNPN, CDR2 SVGIG (reference sequence). CDR3 DNA sequence: TGTGCCTGGACAGGGAGACGCTTGGGGGAGCAGTACTTC. It is translated as CAWTGRRLGEQYF.

The chain is built from TRBV27 and TRBJ1-5, with 7 bases lining up with TRBD1. This CDR3 is built from 15 residues. Germline V CDR1 and CDR2: MNHEY, SMNVEV (reference sequence). The V and J ends lost 0 bases and 6 bases, in that order; junction bases with no gene match: 5. Written as DNA, the CDR3 is TGTGCCAGCAGTTTATCGATCCAGGGGGGTCAGCCCCAGCATTTT. It is translated as CASSLSIQGGQPQHF.